This TCR beta chain was identified during a study of tumor and adjacent non-tumor tissue in lung cancer. The template was RNA from unsorted bulk tissue. TCRbeta libraries were built with three rounds of nested PCR, modified from ARM-PCR. One entry per CDR3 protein results from TCRdb running MiXCR on the multiplex PCR reads. The sample comprises some 93,000 distinct CDR3 sequences, less than 75% of which are singletons, and about 18% rests with the top ten. CDR1 MNHEY and CDR2 SVGEGT come from the germline V gene. CDR3 size: 13 residues. Points on this clonotype: The junction departs from the called germline gene at one end, perhaps through a read error.

The chain combines TRBV6-2 or TRBV6-3 with TRBJ1-5, with D uncertain. The sample taken for sequencing was lung tumor tissue. The TCR comes from a man aged 60 to 69 with non-small cell lung cancer. CDR3 nucleotides: TGTGCCGGCAGTTACGGAGAGGATCAGCCCCAGCATTTT. Amino acids: CAGSYGEDQPQHF.